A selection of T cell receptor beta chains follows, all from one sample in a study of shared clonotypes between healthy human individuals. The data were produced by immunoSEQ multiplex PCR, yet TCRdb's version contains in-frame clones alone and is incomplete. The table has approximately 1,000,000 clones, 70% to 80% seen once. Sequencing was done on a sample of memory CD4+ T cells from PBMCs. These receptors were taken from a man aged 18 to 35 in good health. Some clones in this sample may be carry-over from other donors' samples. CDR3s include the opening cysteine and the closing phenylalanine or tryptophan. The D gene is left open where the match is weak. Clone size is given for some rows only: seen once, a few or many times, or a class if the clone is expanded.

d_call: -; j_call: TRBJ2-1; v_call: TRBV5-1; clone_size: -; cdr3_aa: CASSLVGKFNEQFF; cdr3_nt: TGCGCCAGCAGCTTGGTCGGGAAGTTCAATGAGCAGTTCTTC
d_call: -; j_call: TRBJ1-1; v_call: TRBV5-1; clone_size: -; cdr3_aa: CASSSSGEWTEAFF; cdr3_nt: -
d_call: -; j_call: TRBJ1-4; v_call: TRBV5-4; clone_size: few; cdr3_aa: CASKNIAQEKLFF; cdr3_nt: TGTGCCAGCAAGAATATCGCACAGGAAAAACTGTTTTTT
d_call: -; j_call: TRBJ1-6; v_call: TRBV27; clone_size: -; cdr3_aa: CASSWQPSRLLHF; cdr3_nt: TGTGCCAGCAGTTGGCAGCCTTCAAGGCTCCTCCACTTT
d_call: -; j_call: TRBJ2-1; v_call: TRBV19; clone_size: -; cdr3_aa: CASSIEGGYNEQFF; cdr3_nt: TGTGCCAGTAGTATAGAGGGCGGATACAATGAGCAGTTCTTC
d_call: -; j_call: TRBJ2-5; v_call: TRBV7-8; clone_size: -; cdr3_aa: CASSPPGAETQYF; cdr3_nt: TGTGCCAGCAGCCCCCCCGGGGCCGAGACCCAGTACTTC
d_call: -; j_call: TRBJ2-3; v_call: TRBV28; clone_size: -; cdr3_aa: CASSPLGRYTQYF; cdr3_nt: TGTGCCAGCAGTCCATTAGGCCGATATACGCAGTATTTT
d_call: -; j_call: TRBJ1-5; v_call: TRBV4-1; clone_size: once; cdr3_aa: CASSQGSRASNQPQHF; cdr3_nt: TGCGCCAGCAGCCAAGGGTCTCGGGCTAGCAATCAGCCCCAGCATTTT
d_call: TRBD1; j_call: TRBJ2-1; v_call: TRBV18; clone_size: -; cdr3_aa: CASSPPDRASYNEQFF; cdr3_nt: TGTGCCAGCTCACCACCGGACAGGGCCAGCTACAATGAGCAGTTCTTC
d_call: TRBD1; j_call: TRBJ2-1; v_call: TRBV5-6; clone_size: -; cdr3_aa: CASSPGGGEQFF; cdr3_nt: TGTGCCAGCAGCCCAGGGGGTGGTGAGCAGTTCTTC
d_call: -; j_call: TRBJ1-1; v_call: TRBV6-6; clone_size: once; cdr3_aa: CASSPPTGTEAFF; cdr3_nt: TGTGCCAGCAGTCCCCCGACGGGGACTGAAGCTTTCTTT
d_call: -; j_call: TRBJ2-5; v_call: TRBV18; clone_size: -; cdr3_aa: CASSPALSETQYF; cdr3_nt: TGTGCCAGCTCACCCGCCTTATCCGAGACCCAGTACTTC
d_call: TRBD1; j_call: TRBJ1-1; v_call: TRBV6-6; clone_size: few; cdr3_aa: CASRRQGMNTEAFF; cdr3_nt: TGTGCCAGCAGGCGACAGGGGATGAACACTGAAGCTTTCTTT
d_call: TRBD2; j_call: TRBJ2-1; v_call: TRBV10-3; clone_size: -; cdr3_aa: CAIGGTSGSYNEQFF; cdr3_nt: TGTGCCATCGGGGGGACTAGCGGGAGTTACAATGAGCAGTTCTTC
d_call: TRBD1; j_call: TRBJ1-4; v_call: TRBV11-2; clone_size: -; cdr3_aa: CASSATGGLGEKLFF; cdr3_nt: TGTGCCAGCAGCGCGACAGGGGGATTGGGAGAAAAACTGTTTTTT
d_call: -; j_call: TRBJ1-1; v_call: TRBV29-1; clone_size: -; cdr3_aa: CSVEGGLNTEAFF; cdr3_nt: TGCAGCGTTGAAGGGGGCCTGAACACTGAAGCTTTCTTT
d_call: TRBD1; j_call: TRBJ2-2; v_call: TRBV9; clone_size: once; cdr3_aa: CASTPGQLNTGELFF; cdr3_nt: TGTGCCAGCACACCGGGACAGTTGAACACCGGGGAGCTGTTTTTT
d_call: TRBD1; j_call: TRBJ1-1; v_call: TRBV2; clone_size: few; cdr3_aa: CASKMETGDTEAFF; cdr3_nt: TGTGCCAGCAAAATGGAGACAGGGGACACTGAAGCTTTCTTT
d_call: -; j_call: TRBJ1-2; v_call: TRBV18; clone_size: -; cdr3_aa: CASSPDGTYGYTF; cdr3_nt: TGTGCCAGCTCACCGGACGGGACCTATGGCTACACCTTC
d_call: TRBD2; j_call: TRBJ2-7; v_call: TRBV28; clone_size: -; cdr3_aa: CASSTGLASTYEQYF; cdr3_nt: TGTGCCAGCAGTACAGGACTAGCGTCTACCTACGAGCAGTACTTC
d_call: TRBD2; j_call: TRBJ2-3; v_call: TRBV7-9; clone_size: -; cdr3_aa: CASSLGGSLDTQYF; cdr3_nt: TGTGCCAGCAGCTTAGGCGGGAGTCTGGATACGCAGTATTTT
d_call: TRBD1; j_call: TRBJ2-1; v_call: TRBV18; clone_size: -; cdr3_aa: CASSRRLGQGAYNEQFF; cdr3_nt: TGTGCCAGCTCCCGACGACTGGGACAGGGGGCCTACAATGAGCAGTTCTTC
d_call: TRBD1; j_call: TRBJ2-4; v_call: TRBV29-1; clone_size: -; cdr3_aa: CSVGQGAKNIQYF; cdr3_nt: TGCAGCGTGGGACAGGGGGCCAAAAACATTCAGTACTTC
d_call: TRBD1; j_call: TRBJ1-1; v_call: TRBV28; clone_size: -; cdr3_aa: CASSDQGQGDTEAFF; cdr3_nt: TGTGCCAGCAGTGACCAGGGACAGGGGGACACTGAAGCTTTCTTT
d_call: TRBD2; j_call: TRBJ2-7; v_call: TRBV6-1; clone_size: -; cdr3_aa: CASSESGTSGWRGQYF; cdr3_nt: TGTGCCAGCAGTGAGAGTGGGACTAGCGGTTGGAGGGGGCAGTACTTC
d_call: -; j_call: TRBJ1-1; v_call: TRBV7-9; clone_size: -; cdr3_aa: CASSLSSGGPTEAFF; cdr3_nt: TGTGCCAGCAGTTTGAGTTCGGGGGGTCCCACTGAAGCTTTCTTT
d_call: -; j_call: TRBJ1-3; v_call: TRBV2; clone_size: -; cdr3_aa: CASKETVSGNTIYF; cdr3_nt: TGTGCCAGCAAAGAGACAGTCTCTGGAAACACCATATATTTT
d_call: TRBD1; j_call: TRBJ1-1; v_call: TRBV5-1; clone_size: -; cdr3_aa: CASSPTGGGTNTEAFF; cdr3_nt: TGCGCCAGCAGCCCGACAGGGGGCGGCACCAACACTGAAGCTTTCTTT
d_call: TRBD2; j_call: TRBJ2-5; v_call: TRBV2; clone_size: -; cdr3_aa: CASTMGLAGSGQETQYF; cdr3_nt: TGTGCCAGCACCATGGGACTAGCGGGATCTGGGCAAGAGACCCAGTACTTC
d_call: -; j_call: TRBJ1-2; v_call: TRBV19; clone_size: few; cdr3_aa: CASTPSGGHSTYTF; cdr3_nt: TGTGCCAGTACCCCCTCGGGGGGCCACTCTACTTACACCTTC
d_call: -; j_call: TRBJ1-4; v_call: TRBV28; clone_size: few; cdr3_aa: CASSSGATTNEKLFF; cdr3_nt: TGTGCCAGCAGTTCAGGGGCAACAACTAATGAAAAACTGTTTTTT